These 30 T cell receptor beta chains were sequenced from one sample in a study of T cells after posttransplantation cyclophosphamide (dated by TCRdb to about 2016). The library was produced with the immunoSEQ multiplex PCR assay. TCRdb obtained this table from immuneACCESS and retained in-frame rearrangements with V and J assigned. These tables miss some clones; where compared with another copy, unresolved V genes account for less than half of the shortfall, and the remainder is unexplained. This sample comprises roughly 14,000 clones, over 80% of them detected only once. Approximately 0.8% of the sample comes from the top ten. The sample taken for sequencing was memory CD4+ T cells sorted from PBMCs. These receptors were collected from a man aged 50 to 59 in good health, CMV-negative, and a related stem cell transplant donor.

V gene TRBV27 combines with J gene TRBJ1-3; TRBD1 might be the D (6 bases). V was clipped by 7 bases and J by 4 bases, with 14 bases between them. Germline V gene sequence: CDR1 MNHEY, CDR2 SMNVEV (reference sequence). The CDR3 runs to 14 residues. This CDR3 is CASKAGATGNTIYF. CDR3 in DNA: TGTGCCAGCAAAGCGGGGGCGACAGGAAACACCATATATTTT.

This clone appeared once. V is TRBV4-1 and J is TRBJ1-1, with D uncertain. Germline V gives CDR1 MGHRA, CDR2 YSYEKL. CDR3 length: 11 residues. Trimming cost V 0 bases and J 10 bases, with 6 bases left between them. CDR3 amino acids: CASSQDSGAFF. CDR3 nucleotides: TGCGCCAGCAGCCAAGATAGCGGAGCTTTCTTT.

The chain combines TRBV27 with TRBJ1-1, with D unresolved. The V gene lost 5 bases and the J gene lost 3 bases, with 7 bases spanning the gap. This CDR3 region has 12 residues. The germline CDR1 and CDR2 sequences are MNHEY and SMNVEV (reference sequence). The CDR3 DNA reads TGTGCCAGCAGTGACGGGTACACTGAAGCTTTCTTT. It specifies CASSDGYTEAFF.

This clone appeared once. The rearrangement uses TRBV14 and TRBJ2-4; no clear D. Germline assignment: CDR1 SGHDN and CDR2 FVKESK. The CDR3 spans 14 residues. The V end lost 0 bases, the J end lost 7 bases, and 10 bases lay between the germline ends. CDR3: CASSQEALRNIQYF. In DNA, the CDR3 is TGTGCCAGCAGCCAAGAAGCCCTGCGGAACATTCAGTACTTC.

This sequence joins TRBV5-8 and TRBJ1-2, with unresolved D. Trimming stripped 0 bases from V and 8 bases from J, with 11 bases between. The length of the CDR3 is 13 residues. CDR1 and CDR2 (germline): SGHTS, YDEGEE. The CDR3 protein is CASSLDKRSGYTF. The CDR3 DNA sequence: TGTGCCAGCAGCTTGGATAAGCGATCGGGCTACACCTTC.

This rearrangement joins TRBV4-1 to TRBJ2-7; 15 nucleotides line up with TRBD2. Looked up from germline, CDR1 is MGHRA and CDR2 is YSYEKL. The CDR3 is 18 residues long. After removal of 4 bases from V and 9 bases from J, the junction contained 16 bases not matched to a gene. The CDR3 nucleotides are TGCGCCAGCAGCCCGACCGGGACTAGCGGGAGGAGGGCGCGTCGGCAGTACTTC. It yields the protein CASSPTGTSGRRARRQYF.

J is TRBJ1-2 and V is TRBV9, with 10 bases aligning to TRBD1. With V trimmed by 2 bases and J by 7 bases, 11 bases remained unmatched. Germline loops: CDR1 SGDLS, CDR2 YYNGEE. CDR3 size: 16 residues. The CDR3 is CASSVRPPGQGGGYTF. The DNA of the CDR3 is TGTGCCAGCAGCGTCCGCCCCCCCGGACAGGGGGGTGGCTACACCTTC.

The gene calls are TRBV2 and TRBJ2-7; 7 nucleotides line up with TRBD2. V was clipped by 4 bases and J by 2 bases; unmatched bases: 8. This CDR3 has 15 residues. Germline V lookup: CDR1 SNHLY, CDR2 FYNNEI. The CDR3 DNA is TGTGCCAGCAGTGGCGGACTAGTTTCGGCCTACGAGCAGTACTTC. It codes for CASSGGLVSAYEQYF.

The chain is built from TRBV7-2 and TRBJ2-3; D is possibly TRBD1 (5 bases). Germline V gene sequence: CDR1 SGHTA, CDR2 FQGNSA. This CDR3 comprises 15 residues. With 0 bases removed from V and 3 bases from J, the gap between germline ends came to 10 bases. CDR3 region: CASSLAPGSTDTQYF. CDR3 DNA sequence: TGTGCCAGCAGCTTAGCTCCAGGGTCTACAGATACGCAGTATTTT.

The V gene is TRBV12-5, the J gene TRBJ2-5; 12 bases agree with TRBD2. The J segment lost 5 bases and the V segment lost 3 bases, leaving 7 bases of the junction unmatched. CDR3 length equals 16 residues. Germline values: CDR1 LGHNT, CDR2 FRNRAP. CDR3 DNA sequence: TGTGCTAGTGGTTTTGGACTAGCGGGAATGTCCGAGACCCAGTACTTC. Protein product: CASGFGLAGMSETQYF.

The table lists this clone with a few counts. The chain has TRBV5-6 and TRBJ2-5, with D tentatively TRBD1 (6 bases). The CDR3 is made up of 14 amino acids. The V gene lost 6 bases and the J gene lost 3 bases, with 15 bases spanning the gap. Germline CDR1 is SGHDT and CDR2 is YYEEEE. The CDR3 nucleotides are TGTGCCAGCACCCGGCCTCAGGGGAAAGAGACCCAGTACTTC. The encoded protein is CASTRPQGKETQYF.

The chain recombines TRBV5-4 with TRBJ2-7; 8 bases map to TRBD2. Unmatched junction bases numbered 7, after V lost 2 bases and J lost 0 bases. This CDR3 spans 16 amino acids. In germline, CDR1 is SGHNT, CDR2 YYREEE (reference sequence). The CDR3: CASSFLAGDSSYEQYF. In nucleotides, the CDR3 is TGTGCCAGCAGCTTCCTAGCGGGCGACAGCTCCTACGAGCAGTACTTC.

The V and J genes are TRBV5-1 and TRBJ1-5; D is ambiguous. Germline CDR1 SGHRS, CDR2 YFSETQ. V was pared by 4 bases and J by 7 bases, with 12 bases between. The CDR3 length is 13 residues. The CDR3 region has the DNA TGCGCCAGCAGCCCGGAGGGCGTGCAGCCCCAGCATTTT. Amino acids: CASSPEGVQPQHF.

This chain uses TRBV4-1 with TRBJ1-4; D call uncertain. Per the germline V gene, CDR1 is MGHRA and CDR2 is YSYEKL. Trimming removed 6 bases from V and 7 bases from J, with 6 bases in between. This CDR3 is 11 amino acids long. Written as DNA, the CDR3 is TGCGCCAGCAGGGGGAGTGAAAAACTGTTTTTT. Translated, it gives CASRGSEKLFF.

The chain employs TRBV27 and TRBJ1-2; 11 bases are shared with TRBD1. Looked up from germline, CDR1 is MNHEY and CDR2 is SMNVEV (reference sequence). This CDR3 has 15 residues. Trimming removed 8 bases from V and 7 bases from J; junction bases left unmatched: 12. The CDR3 spells CASGNPDRGRSGYTF. DNA of the CDR3: TGTGCCAGCGGCAACCCGGACAGGGGGCGTAGTGGCTACACCTTC.

This clone was seen more than once but under ten times. This chain uses TRBV13 with TRBJ1-5; D not resolved. This CDR3 is 19 amino acids long. Germline CDR1 and CDR2: PRHDT and FYEKMQ (reference sequence). The V end was cut by 2 bases, the J end by 0 bases, with 20 bases between. The CDR3 reads CASSLPIYRSNYSNQPQHF. The CDR3 DNA reads as TGTGCCAGCAGCTTACCTATTTACAGATCTAATTATAGCAATCAGCCCCAGCATTTT.

V usage is TRBV7-3 and J usage is TRBJ2-6; D is unresolved. Germline V gene sequence: CDR1 SGHTA, CDR2 FQGTGA. V shed 0 bases and J shed 0 bases, with 9 bases lying between them. The CDR3 spans 17 residues. The CDR3 DNA sequence: TGTGCCAGCAGCTTAACTAGCATCGCCTCTGGGGCCAACGTCCTGACTTTC. Translating it yields CASSLTSIASGANVLTF.

The gene calls are TRBV6-1 and TRBJ2-5; 9 bases align to TRBD2. There are 20 residues in the CDR3. V lost 2 bases and J lost 5; bases outside the gene matches: 21. Looked up from germline, CDR1 is MNHNS and CDR2 is SASEGT. The DNA for the CDR3 is TGTGCCAGCAGTGAAAGTCAGGGGTTCGGGGCGGGAGGGTTCTTCGAGACCCAGTACTTC. Translation gives CASSESQGFGAGGFFETQYF.

This chain uses TRBV6-5 with TRBJ2-5; 7 nucleotides match TRBD1. This CDR3 is 13 amino acids long. J gave up 5 bases and V 6 bases, and 6 bases lay outside the gene matches. The germline V gene encodes CDR1 MNHEY and CDR2 SVGAGI. The chain's CDR3 is CASRRGQGETQYF. Written as DNA, the CDR3 is TGTGCCAGCAGGAGGGGGCAAGGGGAGACCCAGTACTTC.

V gene TRBV10-3 combines with J gene TRBJ2-7, with D perhaps TRBD2 (5 bases). Germline CDR1 and CDR2: ENHRY and SYGVKD. V lost 8 bases and J lost 5, with 10 bases in between. The CDR3 has 11 residues. The chain's CDR3 is CAIARGNEQYF. CDR3 nucleotide sequence: TGTGCCATCGCCCGAGGGAACGAGCAGTACTTC.

This clone showed up just a few times. This chain uses TRBV7-9 with TRBJ2-7, with 15 bases aligning to TRBD2. The germline gives CDR1 SEHNR, CDR2 FQNEAQ (reference sequence). The CDR3 contains 18 residues. J gave up 1 base and V 1 base, and 5 bases lay outside the gene matches. The CDR3 spells CASSLGTSGRARSYEQYF. The CDR3 DNA is TGTGCCAGCAGCTTAGGGACTAGCGGGAGGGCCCGGTCCTACGAGCAGTACTTC.

The rearrangement joins TRBV7-9 to TRBJ1-1; 8 nucleotides align to TRBD1. Losses at the gene ends were 5 bases for V and 6 bases for J; bases not matched to a gene: 5. CDR3 size: 13 residues. Germline CDR1 is SEHNR and CDR2 is FQNEAQ (reference sequence). The CDR3, as DNA: TGTGCCAGCAGCACCGACAGGGGAGCTGAAGCTTTCTTT. Encoded protein: CASSTDRGAEAFF.

This clone was found once. Here the CDR3 DNA reads TGTGCCAGCAGCTTGGCCCCTGGGGCTTTTAGCTACGAGCAGTACTTC. The encoded protein is CASSLAPGAFSYEQYF. V and J are TRBV7-2 and TRBJ2-7, with TRBD1 as a possible D gene (5 bases). Between the trimmed V and J ends, which lost 3 bases and 3 bases, there was a span of 18 bases. Germline CDR1 SGHTA, CDR2 FQGNSA. CDR3 length: 16 amino acids.

The genes are TRBV27 and TRBJ2-1, with unresolved D. Germline-derived CDR1 and CDR2 are MNHEY and SMNVEV (reference sequence). V was trimmed by 0 bases and J by 14 bases, leaving 14 bases between them. The CDR3 contains 13 residues. DNA for the CDR3: TGTGCCAGCAGTTTATCAGCTCAACTTCCAAAGTTCTTC. Its protein product is CASSLSAQLPKFF.

The chain joins TRBV5-6 to TRBJ2-3; 10 nucleotides align to TRBD1. Per the germline V gene, CDR1 is SGHDT and CDR2 is YYEEEE. This CDR3 spans 16 amino acids. CDR3 region: CVSDRGLRGSPDTQYF. The CDR3 nucleotides are TGTGTGTCTGACAGGGGGCTGCGAGGCTCCCCAGATACGCAGTATTTT.

In this sample, this clone turned up a few times. Other DNA sequences of this sample code for an identical CDR3. The chain links TRBV18 to TRBJ1-2, with D uncertain. The germline V and J ends were trimmed by 3 bases and 1 base, with 9 bases remaining between them. CDR1 and CDR2 from the germline V gene are KGHSH and LQKENI. The CDR3 totals 14 residues. CDR3 in amino acids: CASSPRRDNYGYTF. The CDR3 nucleotides are TGTGCCAGCTCACCCCGCCGGGATAACTATGGCTACACCTTC.

The V gene is TRBV30, the J gene TRBJ2-2; 13 bases map to TRBD2. The CDR3 has 14 amino acids. Per germline, CDR1 GTSNPN and CDR2 SVGIG (reference sequence). V shed 5 bases, J shed 5 bases, and the junction held 2 bases outside the gene matches. The CDR3 DNA sequence: TGTGCCTGGGGACTAGCGGGAGCAACCGGGGAGCTGTTTTTT. Translated: CAWGLAGATGELFF. Drawing the rest from reference TRBV30 and TRBJ2-2, the complete variable domain is SQTIHQWPATLVQPVGSPLSLECTVEGTSNPNLYWYRQAAGRGLQLLFYSVGIGQISSEVPQNLSASRPQDRQFILSSKKLLLSDSGFYLCAWGLAGATGELFFGEGSRLTVL.

J is TRBJ1-3 and V is TRBV5-1; TRBD1 matches 7 bases. Trimming cost V 7 bases and J 0 bases; bases outside gene matches: 7. The CDR3 has 15 amino acids. The germline CDR1 and CDR2 sequences are SGHRS and YFSETQ. The CDR3 DNA sequence: TGCGCCAGCGGCCAGGGACAGAGCTCTGGAAACACCATATATTTT. Its translation: CASGQGQSSGNTIYF.

This clone has just a few counts. This chain links TRBV7-9 with TRBJ2-1; 9 nucleotides line up with TRBD2. The V gene end was trimmed by 5 bases and the J gene end by 5 bases; junction bases not matched to a gene: 4. The CDR3 covers 14 residues. Germline assignment: CDR1 SEHNR and CDR2 FQNEAQ (reference sequence). This CDR3 is CASSEREAHNEQFF. In DNA form, the CDR3 reads TGTGCCAGCAGCGAGCGGGAGGCCCACAATGAGCAGTTCTTC.

The chain joins TRBV5-1 to TRBJ2-4; TRBD2 might be the D (5 bases). Per the germline V gene, CDR1 is SGHRS and CDR2 is YFSETQ. Trimming cost V 4 bases and J 3 bases, with 17 bases left between them. The CDR3 totals 16 residues. The CDR3, as DNA: TGCGCCAGCAGCCCTACTCTGGGAGTGGGCAAAAACATTCAGTACTTC. Its translation: CASSPTLGVGKNIQYF.